The clone carrying this T cell receptor (beta chain) is medium-sized. The antigen remains undetermined. This sample was taken from a study of metastatic and nonmetastatic thyroid tumors. Background on the study: The authors compared repertoires across blood and tumor or nodule tissue from malignant and benign thyroid patients.

Original data processing: A classifier of distant metastasis in papillary thyroid cancer was built from CDR3 differences (across clinicopathological groups). TCRdb re-analyzed the PCR reads using MiXCR. The V and J calls and clone size are TCRdb's, not the authors'. The data contain 34,000 or so clones, roughly a fifth of them singletons. Every patient underwent thyroid surgery untreated. The CDR3 length is 15 residues. V trimming: 1 base; J trimming: 0 bases; junction bases outside the gene matches: 1. Germline CDR1 is DFQATT and CDR2 is SNEGSKA (reference sequence). Study-wide findings and caveats: In both blood and tumor samples, TCR beta diversity was reported significantly higher for malignant than benign nodules.

The chain couples TRBV20-1 to TRBJ2-2, with 8 bases lining up with TRBD2. Source material: blood. This sequence was found in a female donor with papillary thyroid cancer or a benign thyroid nodule (not recorded which). Some clones in this sample may be carry-over from other donors' samples. The CDR3 is CSARVAGSNTGELFF. The CDR3 region has the DNA TGCAGTGCTAGAGTAGCGGGATCGAACACCGGGGAGCTGTTTTTT.